A single sample is the source of the 10 T cell receptor beta chains below, sequenced in a study of shared clonotypes between healthy human individuals. Measured with immunoSEQ multiplex PCR; TCRdb has only the in-frame clones, and not every one. The repertoire holds some 1.5 million clones, with around 97% as singletons. The source material was naive CD4+ T cells sorted from blood. Subset: CD45RA+ positively selected. The receptors shown here come from a man younger than 45 in good health.

This clone was detected only once. This chain links TRBV5-4 with TRBJ1-5, with 10 bases identical to TRBD1. The CDR3 is 16 amino acids. Germline loops: CDR1 SGHNT, CDR2 YYREEE (reference sequence). The ends lost 2 bases at V and 6 bases at J; junction bases unmatched: 8. The DNA of the CDR3 is TGTGCCAGCAGCTTTGGGACAGGGGAATTGGGTCAGCCCCAGCATTTT. Its translation is CASSFGTGELGQPQHF.

The chain has TRBV28 and TRBJ1-3; 7 positions agree with TRBD1. The CDR3 runs to 14 residues. Germline V gene sequence: CDR1 MDHEN, CDR2 SYDVKM. The V and J ends lost 8 bases and 0 bases, in that order; junction bases with no gene match: 4. CDR3 in DNA: TGTGCCAGCGGCTGGGACAGCTCTGGAAACACCATATATTTT. Translating it yields CASGWDSSGNTIYF.

The chain has TRBV5-6 and TRBJ2-5; no reliable D call. The V gene lost 3 bases and the J gene lost 5 bases, with 11 bases spanning the gap. This CDR3 spans 13 amino acids. CDR1 SGHDT and CDR2 YYEEEE come from the germline V gene. The CDR3 DNA follows: TGTGCCAGCAGCTCAATCGGTACGGAGACCCAGTACTTC. Protein: CASSSIGTETQYF.

The J gene is TRBJ2-7, the V gene TRBV6-5; TRBD1 is a possible D gene (5 bases). CDR1 is MNHEY and CDR2 is SVGAGI in the germline V gene. Trimming cost V 2 bases and J 0 bases, with 11 bases left between them. The CDR3 sequence is 15 residues long. CDR3 residues: CASSYGQGHSYEQYF. CDR3 sequence (DNA): TGTGCCAGCAGTTACGGGCAGGGCCACTCCTACGAGCAGTACTTC.

The rearrangement links TRBV5-4 to TRBJ2-3, with D perhaps being TRBD1 or TRBD2 (6 bases each). V was trimmed by 4 bases and J by 1 base, leaving 19 bases between them. Germline CDR1 SGHNT, CDR2 YYREEE (reference sequence). The CDR3 runs 17 residues. The CDR3 DNA follows: TGTGCCAGCAGCAAGGGGGGTAGGGTGGAGGGCACAGATACGCAGTATTTT. Translating it yields CASSKGGRVEGTDTQYF.

The chain joins TRBV7-9 to TRBJ1-5; the D gene is possibly TRBD1 (5 bases). V lost 5 bases and J 6 bases, leaving 11 bases between the germline ends. Germline V gives CDR1 SEHNR, CDR2 FQNEAQ (reference sequence). The CDR3 totals 13 residues. CDR3 nucleotides: TGTGCCAGCAGCGATGTGGGGGGTCAGCCCCAGCATTTT. This encodes CASSDVGGQPQHF. The entire variable domain, with the rest obtained from reference TRBV7-9 and TRBJ1-5, is as follows: DTGVSQNPRHKITKRGQNVTFRCDPISEHNRLYWYRQTLGQGPEFLTYFQNEAQLEKSRLLSDRFSAERPKGSFSTLEIQRTEQGDSAMYLCASSDVGGQPQHFGDGTRLSIL.

This chain connects TRBV23-1 to TRBJ1-4; unclear D gene. TRBV23-1 is an ORF, with its function uncertain. CDR3 length: 10 amino acids. The CDR3 nucleotides are TGCGCAGAATTTACTGAAAAACTGTTTTTT. Translated, it gives CAEFTEKLFF.

Only a few counts were recorded for this clone. CDR3 sequence reads: CASRAGVAHYGYTF. CDR3 nucleotide sequence: TGTGCCAGCAGAGCAGGGGTTGCTCACTATGGCTACACCTTC. The chain carries TRBV2 and TRBJ1-2; tentatively, D is TRBD1 (6 bases). V lost 6 bases, J lost 3 bases, and 14 bases lay in between. Looked up from germline, CDR1 is SNHLY and CDR2 is FYNNEI. This CDR3 is 14 amino acids long.

The chain couples TRBV10-3 to TRBJ2-1, with D hard to call. CDR1 ENHRY and CDR2 SYGVKD come from the germline V gene. V gave up 2 bases and J gave up 6 bases, with 5 bases separating them. This CDR3 comprises 12 residues. CDR3 protein: CAISEVVNEQFF. The CDR3 DNA sequence: TGTGCCATCAGTGAGGTCGTCAATGAGCAGTTCTTC.

On this clone itself: Different DNA sequences within this sample yield the same CDR3. The chain recombines TRBV18 with TRBJ2-7; 10 nucleotides align to TRBD1. With 1 base clipped from V and 3 bases from J, the junction kept 3 bases outside the gene matches. CDR3 length: 15 amino acids. Germline V gives CDR1 KGHSH, CDR2 LQKENI. CDR3: CASSPRQGAGYEQYF. As DNA, the CDR3 is TGTGCCAGCTCACCACGACAGGGGGCGGGCTACGAGCAGTACTTC.